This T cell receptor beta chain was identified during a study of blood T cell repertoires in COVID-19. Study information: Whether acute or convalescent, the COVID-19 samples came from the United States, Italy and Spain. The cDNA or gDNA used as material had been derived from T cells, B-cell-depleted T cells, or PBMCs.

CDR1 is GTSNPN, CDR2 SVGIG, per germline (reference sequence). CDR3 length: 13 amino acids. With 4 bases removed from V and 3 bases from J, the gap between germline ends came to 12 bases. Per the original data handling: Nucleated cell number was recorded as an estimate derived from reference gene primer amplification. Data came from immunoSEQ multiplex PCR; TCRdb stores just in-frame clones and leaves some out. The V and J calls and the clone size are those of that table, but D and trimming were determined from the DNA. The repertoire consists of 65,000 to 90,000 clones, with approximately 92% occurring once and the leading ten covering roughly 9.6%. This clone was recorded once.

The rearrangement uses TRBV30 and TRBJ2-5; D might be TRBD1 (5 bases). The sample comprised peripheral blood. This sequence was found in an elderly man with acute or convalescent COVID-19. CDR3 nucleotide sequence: TGTGCCTGGACCTGGGCAGGGAAAGAGACCCAGTACTTC. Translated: CAWTWAGKETQYF.